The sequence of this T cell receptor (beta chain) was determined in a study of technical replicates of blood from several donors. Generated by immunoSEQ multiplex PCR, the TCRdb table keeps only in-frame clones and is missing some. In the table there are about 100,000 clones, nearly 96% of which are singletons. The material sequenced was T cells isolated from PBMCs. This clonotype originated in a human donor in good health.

This chain's CDR3 is CASSFTGSSGYTF. The CDR3 DNA reads as TGTGCCAGCAGTTTTACAGGGTCCTCAGGCTACACCTTC. The V gene is TRBV28, the J gene TRBJ1-2; D is possibly TRBD1 (6 bases). CDR3 size: 13 residues. Per the germline V gene, CDR1 is MDHEN and CDR2 is SYDVKM. V was shortened by 3 bases and J by 8 bases, with 13 bases between the two germline ends.